The clone carrying this T cell receptor beta chain was detected ten times or more. Its antigen is not known. TCR beta CDR3 regions were amplified from RNA. The HTBI primer set drove a first-round RT-PCR of the TCR CDR3. TCRdb processed the multiplex PCR reads anew with MiXCR; each CDR3 protein has one entry. The sample includes approximately 600,000 distinct CDR3 sequences, about 14% of them seen just once. Hyperthyroidism had been newly diagnosed in patients aged 18 to 65, and its duration was under 2 months. This CDR3 region has 13 residues. Germline loops: CDR1 SNHLY, CDR2 FYNNEI. The V end lost 4 bases, the J end lost 12 bases, and 16 bases lay between the germline ends. The data belong to a study of T cells in Graves' hyperthyroidism and ophthalmopathy. Study-wide results and caveats: Blood also contained most expanded thyroid clonotypes above 0.001.

This sequence originates from a woman aged 25-40 years with Graves' hyperthyroidism that later progressed to Graves' ophthalmopathy. The source material was blood. V gene TRBV2 combines with J gene TRBJ2-1, with D perhaps given as TRBD1 or TRBD2 (5 bases each). The CDR3 reads CASSAGLWSGQFF. The DNA for the CDR3 is TGTGCCAGCAGTGCGGGGCTTTGGTCCGGGCAGTTCTTC.